There are many counts of the clone carrying this T cell receptor (beta chain). Its antigen is unidentified. V shed 0 bases, J shed 5 bases, and the junction held 0 bases outside the gene matches. The CDR3 has 15 residues. Germline V CDR1 and CDR2: SGHNT, YYREEE (reference sequence). Time point denoted: sample taken at primary tumor resection. Extraction of whole RNA from tumor, nontumor lung or frozen PBMC preceded unsorted sequencing. The donor group consisted of roughly 70 patients who had untreated, early-stage non-small cell lung cancer. This sample is part of a study of spatial heterogeneity in lung cancer. Turning to the study itself: More than eight raw reads, on average, carried each unique TCR and UMI combination. Study-wide points: Ubiquitous expanded tumor TCRs showed up in blood more at resection than follow-up.

TCR cDNA molecules were tagged individually, and each one carried a unique molecular identifier. TCRdb recomputed calls from the 5' RACE reads with MiXCR, one row per CDR3 protein. This table holds more than 45,000 distinct CDR3 sequences, about 5.8% found once. The chain couples TRBV5-4 to TRBJ2-3, with 13 bases lining up with TRBD2. The sequence was obtained from a male donor with early-stage non-small cell lung cancer. Sequences were derived from PBMCs, sampled at surgery. The CDR3 DNA reads TGTGCCAGCAGCTTGGGACTAGCGGGAGGAGATACGCAGTATTTT. Its protein is CASSLGLAGGDTQYF.